The source of this TCR beta chain is a study of CD8+ T cells in alopecia areata. Study-wide points: One nonresponder makes the tie between baseline CD8+ expansion and response uncertain. In scalp and blood during tofacitinib, many expanded lesional clones persisted. Scalp clonality and expanded CD8+ clones among the top 100 showed significant decreases with tofacitinib. Besides other cells, scalp samples also yield sequences of resident alphabeta T cells from normal skin.

There are 16 residues in the CDR3. The J segment lost 8 bases and the V segment lost 0 bases, leaving 4 bases of the junction unmatched. Germline assignment: CDR1 LGHNA and CDR2 YSLEER. As to this clone: The antigen is undetermined.

Treatment noted: oral pan-JAK inhibitor, 5-10 mg twice daily. Following extraction, RNA underwent reverse transcription to cDNA, which served as the sequencing template. Here immunoSEQ multiplex PCR was the method, and the copy in TCRdb shows in-frame clones only, minus some. This sample has 150,000 to 200,000 clones, with 60% found just once. The sequence was obtained from a human donor with alopecia areata. V and J are TRBV4-3 and TRBJ1-6, with 10 bases aligning to TRBD1. Here the sequenced sample was CD4+ T cells sorted from blood, taken at week 24, from a patient treated with tofacitinib. Here the CDR3 reads CASSQETGGGYSPLHF. The CDR3 DNA follows: TGCGCCAGCAGCCAAGAGACAGGGGGCGGTTATTCACCCCTCCACTTT.